This T cell receptor (beta chain) appears in the sequencing data of a study of vaccination and CD4 T cells after COVID-19. This clonotype ranks as medium-sized (0.01 to 0.1%). The antigen remains unidentified. This sample's treatment: roughly nine-day PBMC culture with coronavirus spike peptide pools or control peptides (ViraFEST assay). The assay that was used to sequence DNA from cultured CD4+ T cells was the Oncomine TCR Beta short-read assay. TCRdb fed the PCR reads into MiXCR, producing one record per CDR3 protein. The repertoire holds 4,200 or so distinct CDR3 sequences, with about 20% as singletons. Study findings and constraints: Sampling was limited to relatively few convalescent patients, with no early post-infection timepoints studied. Vaccine-specific clones numbering 304 of 307 showed spike mono-reactivity in convalescent patients.

Trimming removed 8 bases at V and 0 bases at J, with 10 bases between. The CDR3 covers 13 residues. Germline V CDR1 and CDR2: SEHNR, FQNEAQ (reference sequence). This chain connects TRBV7-9 to TRBJ1-1; D unclear. Source material: CD4+ T cells from blood, cultured in vitro. This receptor was taken from a human donor who had recovered from COVID-19. The DNA for the CDR3 is TGTGCCAGCGTTGGCCGCATGAACACTGAAGCTTTCTTT. Its protein product is CASVGRMNTEAFF. Combining the CDR3 with reference TRBV7-9 and TRBJ1-1 gives the whole variable domain DTGVSQNPRHKITKRGQNVTFRCDPISEHNRLYWYRQTLGQGPEFLTYFQNEAQLEKSRLLSDRFSAERPKGSFSTLEIQRTEQGDSAMYLCASVGRMNTEAFFGQGTRLTVV.